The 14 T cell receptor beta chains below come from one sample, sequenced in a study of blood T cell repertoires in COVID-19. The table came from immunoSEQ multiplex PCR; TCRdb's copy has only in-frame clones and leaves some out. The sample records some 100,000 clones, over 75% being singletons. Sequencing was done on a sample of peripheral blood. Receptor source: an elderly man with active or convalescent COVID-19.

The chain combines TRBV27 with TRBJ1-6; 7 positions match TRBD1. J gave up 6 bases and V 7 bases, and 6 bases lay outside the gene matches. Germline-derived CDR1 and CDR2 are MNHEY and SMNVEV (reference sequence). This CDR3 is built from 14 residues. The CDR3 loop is CASTKGQINSPLHF. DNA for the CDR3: TGTGCCAGCACGAAGGGACAGATTAATTCACCCCTCCACTTT.

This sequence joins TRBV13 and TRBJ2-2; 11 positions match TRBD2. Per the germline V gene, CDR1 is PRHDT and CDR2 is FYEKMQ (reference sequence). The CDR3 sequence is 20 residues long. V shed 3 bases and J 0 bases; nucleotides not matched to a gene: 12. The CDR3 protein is CASSFLTSGGLSANTGELFF. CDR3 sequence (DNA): TGTGCCAGCAGCTTCCTTACTAGCGGGGGCCTGTCCGCGAACACCGGGGAGCTGTTTTTT.

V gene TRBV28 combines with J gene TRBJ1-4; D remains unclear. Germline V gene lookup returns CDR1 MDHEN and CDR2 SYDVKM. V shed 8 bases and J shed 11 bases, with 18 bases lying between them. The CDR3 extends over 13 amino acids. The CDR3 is CASVEDAGGKLFF. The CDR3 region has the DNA TGTGCCAGCGTAGAGGACGCGGGAGGGAAACTGTTTTTT.

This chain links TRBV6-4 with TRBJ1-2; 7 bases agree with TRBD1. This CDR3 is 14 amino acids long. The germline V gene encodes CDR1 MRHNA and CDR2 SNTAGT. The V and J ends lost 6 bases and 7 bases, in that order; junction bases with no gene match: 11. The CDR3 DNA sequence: TGTGCCAGCAGCCCCGAGGAGGGGGCATCTGGCTACACCTTC. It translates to CASSPEEGASGYTF.

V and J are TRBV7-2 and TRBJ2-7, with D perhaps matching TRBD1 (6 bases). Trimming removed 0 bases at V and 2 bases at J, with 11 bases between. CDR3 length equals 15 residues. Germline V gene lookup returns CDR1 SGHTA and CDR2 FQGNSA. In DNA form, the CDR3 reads TGTGCCAGCAGCTTAGCAGGGGGTGTAGCCTACGAGCAGTACTTC. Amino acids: CASSLAGGVAYEQYF.

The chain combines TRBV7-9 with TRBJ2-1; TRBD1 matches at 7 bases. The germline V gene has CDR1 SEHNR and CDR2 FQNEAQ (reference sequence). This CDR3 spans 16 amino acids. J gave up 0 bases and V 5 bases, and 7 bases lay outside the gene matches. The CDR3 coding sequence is TGTGCCAGCAGCGCTACTACAGGGGCCTCCTACAATGAGCAGTTCTTC. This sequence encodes CASSATTGASYNEQFF.

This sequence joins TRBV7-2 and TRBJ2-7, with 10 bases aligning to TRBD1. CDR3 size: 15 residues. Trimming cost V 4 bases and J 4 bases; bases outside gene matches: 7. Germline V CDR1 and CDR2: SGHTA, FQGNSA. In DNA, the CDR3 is TGTGCCAGCAGCTCGTCAGGACAGGGGGTATACGAGCAGTACTTC. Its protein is CASSSSGQGVYEQYF.

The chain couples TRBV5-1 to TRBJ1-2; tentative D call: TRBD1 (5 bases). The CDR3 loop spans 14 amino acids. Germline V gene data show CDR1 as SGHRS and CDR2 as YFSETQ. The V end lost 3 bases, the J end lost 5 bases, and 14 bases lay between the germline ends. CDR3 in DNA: TGCGCCAGCAGCTCGGAACAGGCTCGGTATGGCTACACCTTC. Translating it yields CASSSEQARYGYTF. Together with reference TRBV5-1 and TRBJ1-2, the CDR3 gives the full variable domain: KAGVTQTPRYLIKTRGQQVTLSCSPISGHRSVSWYQQTPGQGLQFLFEYFSETQRNKGNFPGRFSGRQFSNSRSEMNVSTLELGDSALYLCASSSEQARYGYTFGSGTRLTVV.

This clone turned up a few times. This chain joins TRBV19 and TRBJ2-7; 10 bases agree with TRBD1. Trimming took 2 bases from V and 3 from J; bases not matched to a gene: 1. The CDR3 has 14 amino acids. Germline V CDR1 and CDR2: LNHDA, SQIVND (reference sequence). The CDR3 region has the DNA TGTGCCAGTAGTATAAGGGACAGGGGCTACGAGCAGTACTTC. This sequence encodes CASSIRDRGYEQYF.

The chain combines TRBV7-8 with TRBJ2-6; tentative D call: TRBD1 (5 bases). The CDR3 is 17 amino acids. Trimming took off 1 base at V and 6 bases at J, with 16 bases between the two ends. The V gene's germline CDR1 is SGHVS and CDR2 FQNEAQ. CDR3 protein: CASSLVGLGPMANVLTF. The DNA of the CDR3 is TGTGCCAGCAGCTTAGTAGGTTTGGGGCCGATGGCCAACGTCCTGACTTTC. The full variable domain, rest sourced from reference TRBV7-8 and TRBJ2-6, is GAGVSQSPRYKVAKRGQDVALRCDPISGHVSLFWYQQALGQGPEFLTYFQNEAQLDKSGLPSDRFFAERPEGSVSTLKIQRTQQEDSAVYLCASSLVGLGPMANVLTFGAGSRLTVL.

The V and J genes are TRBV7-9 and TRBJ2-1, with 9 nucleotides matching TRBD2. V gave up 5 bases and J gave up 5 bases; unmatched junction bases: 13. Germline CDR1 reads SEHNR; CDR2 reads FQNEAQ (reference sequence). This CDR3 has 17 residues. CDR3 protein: CASSRQGTSGGNNEQFF. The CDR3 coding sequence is TGTGCCAGCAGCCGACAAGGGACAAGCGGGGGGAACAATGAGCAGTTCTTC.

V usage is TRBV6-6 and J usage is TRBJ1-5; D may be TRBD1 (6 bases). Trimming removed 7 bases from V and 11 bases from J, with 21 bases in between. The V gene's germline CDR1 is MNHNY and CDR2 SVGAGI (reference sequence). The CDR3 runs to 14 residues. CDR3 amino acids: CASKGGGGGITQHF. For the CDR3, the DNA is TGTGCCAGCAAGGGAGGGGGAGGAGGAATTACCCAGCATTTT.

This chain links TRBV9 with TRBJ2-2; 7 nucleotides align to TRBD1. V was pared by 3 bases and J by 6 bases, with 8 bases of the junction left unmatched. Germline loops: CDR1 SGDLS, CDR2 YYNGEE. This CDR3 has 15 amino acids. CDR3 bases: TGTGCCAGCAGCGAAACGACAGGGTCTGCCGGGGAGCTGTTTTTT. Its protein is CASSETTGSAGELFF. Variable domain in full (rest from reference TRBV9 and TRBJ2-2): DSGVTQTPKHLITATGQRVTLRCSPRSGDLSVYWYQQSLDQGLQFLIQYYNGEERAKGNILERFSAQQFPDLHSELNLSSLELGDSALYFCASSETTGSAGELFFGEGSRLTVL.

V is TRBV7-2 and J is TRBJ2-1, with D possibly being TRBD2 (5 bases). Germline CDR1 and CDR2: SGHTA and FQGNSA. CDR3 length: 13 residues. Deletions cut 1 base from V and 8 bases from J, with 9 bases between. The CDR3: CASSLGGHDEQFF. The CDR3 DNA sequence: TGTGCCAGCAGCTTAGGAGGGCATGATGAGCAGTTCTTC.